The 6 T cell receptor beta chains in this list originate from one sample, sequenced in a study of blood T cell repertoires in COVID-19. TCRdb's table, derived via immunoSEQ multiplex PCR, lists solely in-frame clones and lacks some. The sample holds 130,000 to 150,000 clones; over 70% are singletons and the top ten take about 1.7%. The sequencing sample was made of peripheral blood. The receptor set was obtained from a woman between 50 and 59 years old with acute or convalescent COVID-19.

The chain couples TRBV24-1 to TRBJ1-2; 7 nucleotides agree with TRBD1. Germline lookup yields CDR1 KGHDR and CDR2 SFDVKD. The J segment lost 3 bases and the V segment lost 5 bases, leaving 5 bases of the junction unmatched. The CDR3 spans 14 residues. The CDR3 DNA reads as TGTGCCACCAGTGGCACAGGGGAAGACTATGGCTACACCTTC. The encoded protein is CATSGTGEDYGYTF.

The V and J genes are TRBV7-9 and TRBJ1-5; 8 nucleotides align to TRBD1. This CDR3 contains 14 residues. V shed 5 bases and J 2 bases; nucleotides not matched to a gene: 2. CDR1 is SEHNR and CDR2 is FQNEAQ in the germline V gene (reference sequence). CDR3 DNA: TGTGCCAGCAGCGGACAGGGTGGCAATCAGCCCCAGCATTTT. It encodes CASSGQGGNQPQHF.

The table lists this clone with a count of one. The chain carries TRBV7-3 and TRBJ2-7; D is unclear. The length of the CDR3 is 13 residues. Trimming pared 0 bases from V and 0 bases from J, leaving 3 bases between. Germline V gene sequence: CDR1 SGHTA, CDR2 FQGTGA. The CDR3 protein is CASSLTASYEQYF. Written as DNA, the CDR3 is TGTGCCAGCAGCTTAACAGCCTCCTACGAGCAGTACTTC.

CDR3: CASSQEGTSGLVSREQYF. The CDR3 DNA reads as TGTGCCAGCAGCCAAGAAGGGACTAGCGGGCTCGTCTCGCGGGAGCAGTACTTC. This chain uses TRBV3-1 (or the pseudogene TRBV3-2) with TRBJ2-7; the match to TRBD2 covers 12 bases. From germline, CDR1 is LGHDT and CDR2 YNNKEL (reference sequence). Germline trimming cut 0 bases from V and 7 bases from J; bases unmatched to any gene: 13. This CDR3 is 18 amino acids long.

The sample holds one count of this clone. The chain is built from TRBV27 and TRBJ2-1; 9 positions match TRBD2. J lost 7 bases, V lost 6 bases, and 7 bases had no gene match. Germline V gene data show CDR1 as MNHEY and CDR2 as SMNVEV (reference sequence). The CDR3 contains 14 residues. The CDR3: CASSGTSFTNEQFF. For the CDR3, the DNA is TGTGCCAGCAGCGGGACTAGCTTTACGAATGAGCAGTTCTTC.

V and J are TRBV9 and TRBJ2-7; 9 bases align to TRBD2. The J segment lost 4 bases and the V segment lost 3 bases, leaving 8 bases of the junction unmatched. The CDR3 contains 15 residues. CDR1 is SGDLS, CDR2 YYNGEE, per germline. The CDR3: CASSGLADSFYEQYF. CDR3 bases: TGTGCCAGCAGCGGACTAGCGGACTCTTTTTACGAGCAGTACTTC. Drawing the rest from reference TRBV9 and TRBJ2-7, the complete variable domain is DSGVTQTPKHLITATGQRVTLRCSPRSGDLSVYWYQQSLDQGLQFLIQYYNGEERAKGNILERFSAQQFPDLHSELNLSSLELGDSALYFCASSGLADSFYEQYFGPGTRLTVT.